The present T cell receptor (beta chain) was sequenced within a study of blood T cells in healthy people across ages. Germline V CDR1 and CDR2: LNHDA, SQIVND (reference sequence). This CDR3 comprises 15 residues. Trimming took off 3 bases at V and 1 base at J, with 10 bases between the two ends. The donors, aged roughly 6 to 90, were healthy Caucasians from Russia. Study-level findings and limits: TCR beta diversity was tightly associated with the proportion of naive T cells.

The second PCR ran about 6 to 11 cycles with a sample-barcoded 5' primer and J-beta primers. With 12 random nucleotides, a template-switch adaptor tagged each individual cDNA molecule. Every individual sample yielded 2.5 million or more paired-end reads (each containing CDR3). A single record per CDR3 protein comes from TCRdb applying MiXCR to the 5' RACE reads. Altogether some 700,000 distinct CDR3 sequences are present, roughly 43% being singletons, with the ten largest covering 20%. This clonotype was recorded a few times. What it binds is not known. Source material: blood. The chain recombines TRBV19 with TRBJ2-1; TRBD2 is a possible D gene (6 bases). The sequence was collected from a woman aged 60-75 years in good health. The CDR3 DNA follows: TGTGCCAGTAGTATTGTAGCGGCATCCTACAATGAGCAGTTCTTC. Residues: CASSIVAASYNEQFF.